This TCR beta chain was found in a study of blood T cell repertoires in COVID-19. Overall study context: Collection of acute and convalescent COVID-19 samples took place in the United States, Italy and Spain. Sources were T cells, B-cell-depleted T cells, or PBMCs; the material itself was cDNA or gDNA.

In germline, CDR1 is MNHEY, CDR2 SVGEGT. Trimming pared 2 bases from V and 7 bases from J, leaving 14 bases between. The CDR3 spans 14 residues. Authors' methods: The authors estimated nucleated cell counts from reference gene primer amplification. TCRdb keeps only in-frame clones here, not all; method: immunoSEQ multiplex PCR. Clone size and the V and J calls come from that table; the DNA yielded D and trimming. Among around 68,000 clones listed, about 93% were seen once. The chain couples TRBV6-2 or TRBV6-3 to TRBJ1-2; TRBD1 is a possible D gene (5 bases). The clonotype originates from a man in his 70s with active COVID-19. Specimen: peripheral blood. The CDR3 DNA follows: TGTGCCAGCAGTTACCCTATCCAGGGTGCTGGCTACACCTTC. Translation: CASSYPIQGAGYTF.